The source of this T cell receptor (beta chain) is a study of blood T cell repertoires in COVID-19. Study summary: Symptom resolution, clearance, or two negative PCRs marked donors in Cohort 3 as recovered.

Trimming took 8 bases from V and 4 from J, leaving 9 bases between them. The germline V gene encodes CDR1 MDHEN and CDR2 SYDVKM. This CDR3 region has 11 residues. Original handling: Amplified reference gene primers provided the basis for estimating nucleated cell counts. TCRdb keeps only in-frame clones here, not all; method: immunoSEQ multiplex PCR. For V, J and clone size, that table is used; D and trimming come from the DNA. The table includes around 300,000 clones, around 89% detected once. The sequence derives from a woman aged 60-75 years in a cohort exposed to, infected with or recovered from COVID-19 (not recorded which). The chain recombines TRBV28 with TRBJ2-7, with TRBD1 as a possible D gene (5 bases). Material: PBMCs or T cells enriched from blood (not recorded which). CDR3 protein: CASAGYYEQYF. The DNA of the CDR3 is TGTGCCAGCGCAGGGTATTACGAGCAGTACTTC.